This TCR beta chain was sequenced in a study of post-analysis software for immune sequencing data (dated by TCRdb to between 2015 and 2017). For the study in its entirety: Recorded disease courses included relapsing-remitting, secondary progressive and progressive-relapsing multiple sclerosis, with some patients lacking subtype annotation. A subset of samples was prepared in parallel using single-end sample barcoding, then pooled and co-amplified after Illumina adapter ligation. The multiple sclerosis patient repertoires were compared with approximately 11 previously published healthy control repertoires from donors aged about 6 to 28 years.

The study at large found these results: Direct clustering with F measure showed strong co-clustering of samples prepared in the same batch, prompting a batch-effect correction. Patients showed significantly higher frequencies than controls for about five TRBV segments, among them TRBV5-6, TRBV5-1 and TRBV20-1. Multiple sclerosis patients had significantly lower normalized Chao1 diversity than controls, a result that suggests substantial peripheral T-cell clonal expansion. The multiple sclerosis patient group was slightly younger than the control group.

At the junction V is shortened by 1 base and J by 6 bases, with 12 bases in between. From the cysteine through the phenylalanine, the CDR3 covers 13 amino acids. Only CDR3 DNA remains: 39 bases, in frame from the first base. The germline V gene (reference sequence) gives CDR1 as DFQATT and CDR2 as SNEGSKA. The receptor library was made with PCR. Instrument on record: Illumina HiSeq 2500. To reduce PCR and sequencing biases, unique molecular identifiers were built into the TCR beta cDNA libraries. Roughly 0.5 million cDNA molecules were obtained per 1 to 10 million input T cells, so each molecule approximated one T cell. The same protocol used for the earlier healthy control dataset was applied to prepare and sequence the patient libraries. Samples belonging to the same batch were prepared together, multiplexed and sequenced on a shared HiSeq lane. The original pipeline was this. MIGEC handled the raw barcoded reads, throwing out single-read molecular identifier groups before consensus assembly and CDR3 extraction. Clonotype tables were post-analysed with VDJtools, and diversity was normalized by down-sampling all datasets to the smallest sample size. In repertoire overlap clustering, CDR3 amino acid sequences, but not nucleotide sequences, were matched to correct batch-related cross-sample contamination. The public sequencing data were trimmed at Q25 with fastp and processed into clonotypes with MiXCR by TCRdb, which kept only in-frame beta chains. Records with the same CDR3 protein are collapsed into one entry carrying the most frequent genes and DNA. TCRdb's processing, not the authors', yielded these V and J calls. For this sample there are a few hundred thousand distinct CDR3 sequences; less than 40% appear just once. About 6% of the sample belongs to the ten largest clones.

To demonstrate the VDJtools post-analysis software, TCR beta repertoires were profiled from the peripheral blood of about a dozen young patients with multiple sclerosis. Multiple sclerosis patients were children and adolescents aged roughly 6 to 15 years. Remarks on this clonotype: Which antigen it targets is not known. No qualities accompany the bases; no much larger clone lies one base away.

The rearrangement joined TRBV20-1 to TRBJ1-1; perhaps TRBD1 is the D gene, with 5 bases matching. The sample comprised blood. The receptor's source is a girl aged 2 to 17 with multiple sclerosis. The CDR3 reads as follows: CSARVSGDAEAFF. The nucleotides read TGCAGTGCTAGAGTTTCGGGGGACGCTGAAGCTTTCTTT.